Following are 30 T cell receptor beta chains from one sample sequenced in a study of shared clonotypes between healthy human individuals. Clones were sequenced by immunoSEQ multiplex PCR, and TCRdb holds only the in-frame ones, with some missing. This table has around 2.5 million clones, more than 85% appearing once. Source material: naive CD4+ T cells from PBMCs. The subset: CD45RA+ positively selected. These receptors originate from a man younger than 30 in good health. Some clones in this sample may be carry-over from other donors' samples.

As concerns this clone: This specimen includes other DNA sequences encoding the same CDR3. The chain links TRBV2 to TRBJ1-2; D gene unclear. Germline CDR1 reads SNHLY; CDR2 reads FYNNEI. V lost 2 bases to trimming and J lost 4 bases, with 5 bases between them. This CDR3 is built from 12 residues. The CDR3 reads CASSERGYGYTF. The CDR3 region has the DNA TGTGCCAGCAGTGAACGGGGCTATGGCTACACCTTC. Complete variable domain (other parts from reference TRBV2 and TRBJ1-2): EPEVTQTPSHQVTQMGQEVILRCVPISNHLYFYWYRQILGQKVEFLVSFYNNEISEKSEIFDDQFSVERPDGSNFTLKIRSTKLEDSAMYFCASSERGYGYTFGSGTRLTVV.

This sequence joins TRBV15 and TRBJ1-4; no clear D gene. The CDR3 totals 16 residues. V lost 0 bases and J lost 3, with 11 bases in between. CDR1 and CDR2 (germline): LNHNV, YYDKDF (reference sequence). CDR3 DNA sequence: TGTGCCACCAGCAGAGATCGACGGGGAGCTAATGAAAAACTGTTTTTT. Translating it yields CATSRDRRGANEKLFF.

The chain employs TRBV10-1 and TRBJ2-1, with 13 bases lining up with TRBD2. The CDR3 sequence is 19 residues long. With 5 bases clipped from V and 0 bases from J, the junction kept 10 bases outside the gene matches. Looked up from germline, CDR1 is WNHNN and CDR2 is SYGVQD (reference sequence). The DNA for the CDR3 is TGCGCCAGCAGTCTCACAGAGACTAGCGGGAGGCCCTCCTACAATGAGCAGTTCTTC. Translation gives CASSLTETSGRPSYNEQFF.

This chain uses TRBV10-3 with TRBJ1-1, with D perhaps matching TRBD1 (5 bases). CDR1 and CDR2 (germline): ENHRY, SYGVKD. Trimming took off 2 bases at V and 2 bases at J, with 15 bases between the two ends. CDR3 length: 16 amino acids. The CDR3 region is CAISEGLTRDNTEAFF. The DNA of the CDR3 is TGTGCCATCAGTGAGGGCCTGACTCGGGACAACACTGAAGCTTTCTTT.

This clone has a single count. This sample also contains other DNA sequences that code for the same CDR3. V and J are TRBV28 and TRBJ2-1; 8 bases line up with TRBD2. This CDR3 comprises 15 residues. Germline V CDR1 and CDR2: MDHEN, SYDVKM. The junction had 1 base not matched to a gene; V was cut back by 3 bases and J by 0 bases. CDR3 nucleotide sequence: TGTGCCAGCAGTTTGGGGACTAGCTCCTACAATGAGCAGTTCTTC. Its translation is CASSLGTSSYNEQFF.

This clone appeared once. J is TRBJ2-1 and V is TRBV7-6; 7 bases line up with TRBD2. CDR3 length: 18 amino acids. The germline V gene has CDR1 SGHVS and CDR2 FNYEAQ. V dropped 5 bases and J dropped 5; count of bases not matched to a gene: 18. CDR3 sequence (DNA): TGTGCCAGCAGCCCCATGTGGGCTCAGGGAGGGGCCGACAATGAGCAGTTCTTC. Its protein product is CASSPMWAQGGADNEQFF.

The chain combines TRBV6-4 with TRBJ2-1; D call uncertain. Germline V CDR1 and CDR2: MRHNA, SNTAGT. V was trimmed by 5 bases and J by 0 bases, leaving 14 bases between them. CDR3 size: 16 residues. The CDR3 here is CASSLQSASSYNEQFF. Here the CDR3 DNA reads TGTGCCAGCAGTCTCCAAAGCGCGAGCTCCTACAATGAGCAGTTCTTC.

The chain combines TRBV7-2 with TRBJ2-7; 9 bases fit TRBD2. Germline CDR1 and CDR2: SGHTA and FQGNSA. CDR3 size: 15 residues. The V and J ends lost 4 bases and 2 bases, in that order; junction bases with no gene match: 6. The chain's CDR3 is CASSSETSGTYEQYF. CDR3 bases: TGTGCCAGCAGCTCAGAGACTAGCGGAACCTACGAGCAGTACTTC.

The gene calls are TRBV14 and TRBJ2-7, with 7 positions matching TRBD1. With V trimmed by 1 base and J by 5 bases, 2 bases remained unmatched. Germline values: CDR1 SGHDN, CDR2 FVKESK. This CDR3 is 13 amino acids long. The DNA for the CDR3 is TGTGCCAGCAGCCAAGGGCAGGGGGACGAGCAGTACTTC. Its translation is CASSQGQGDEQYF. Supplemented by reference TRBV14 and TRBJ2-7, the full variable domain reads EAGVTQFPSHSVIEKGQTVTLRCDPISGHDNLYWYRRVMGKEIKFLLHFVKESKQDESGMPNNRFLAERTGGTYSTLKVQPAELEDSGVYFCASSQGQGDEQYFGPGTRLTVT.

The chain uses TRBV27 and TRBJ1-2, with TRBD1 matching 8 bases. The length of the CDR3 is 13 residues. Trimming took 6 bases from V and 7 from J; bases not matched to a gene: 7. The V gene's germline CDR1 is MNHEY and CDR2 SMNVEV (reference sequence). CDR3: CASRPTGVFGYTF. In DNA, the CDR3 is TGTGCCAGCAGGCCGACAGGGGTTTTTGGCTACACCTTC.

This sequence joins TRBV9 and TRBJ1-1, with D perhaps matching TRBD1 (6 bases). The germline gives CDR1 SGDLS, CDR2 YYNGEE. The CDR3 is 15 residues long. Between the trimmed V and J ends, which lost 0 bases and 1 base, there was a span of 10 bases. DNA for the CDR3: TGTGCCAGCAGCGTAGGGGGGGCGCGGAACACTGAAGCTTTCTTT. Its translation is CASSVGGARNTEAFF.

This chain uses TRBV28 with TRBJ2-7; D is undetermined. This CDR3 has 12 amino acids. In germline, CDR1 is MDHEN, CDR2 SYDVKM. V was clipped by 6 bases and J by 6 bases, with 12 bases between them. The CDR3 nucleotides read TGTGCCAGCAGGGAAAGGGTGAGCGAGCAGTACTTC. This sequence encodes CASRERVSEQYF.

CDR3 sequence: CASSITGTGIDEQYF. The CDR3 nucleotides are TGTGCCAGTAGTATAACAGGGACAGGGATCGACGAGCAGTACTTC. J is TRBJ2-7 and V is TRBV19, with 9 bases identical to TRBD1. This CDR3 is built from 15 residues. The V segment lost 2 bases and the J segment 5 bases; nucleotides outside the gene matches: 7. Germline CDR1 reads LNHDA; CDR2 reads SQIVND (reference sequence). The whole variable domain, filled in from reference TRBV19 and TRBJ2-7, reads DGGITQSPKYLFRKEGQNVTLSCEQNLNHDAMYWYRQDPGQGLRLIYYSQIVNDFQKGDIAEGYSVSREKKESFPLTVTSAQKNPTAFYLCASSITGTGIDEQYFGPGTRLTVT.

The V gene is TRBV18, the J gene TRBJ2-7; tentatively, D is TRBD1 (6 bases). V was shortened by 5 bases and J by 2 bases, with 10 bases between the two germline ends. CDR1 and CDR2 from the germline V gene are KGHSH and LQKENI. The length of the CDR3 is 13 residues. For the CDR3, the DNA is TGTGCCAGCTCAGCAACAGGGACCTACGAGCAGTACTTC. Residues: CASSATGTYEQYF.

The chain carries TRBV15 and TRBJ2-7, with a tentative D call TRBD2 (5 bases). This CDR3 has 15 amino acids. Per germline, CDR1 LNHNV and CDR2 YYDKDF (reference sequence). V dropped 0 bases and J dropped 2 bases, with 11 bases sitting between them. The CDR3 DNA reads TGTGCCACCAGCAGAGAGTCGCGGGCGACCTACGAGCAGTACTTC. Translated: CATSRESRATYEQYF.

The chain links TRBV18 to TRBJ2-4; the D is unclear. CDR1 and CDR2 from the germline V gene are KGHSH and LQKENI. The CDR3 is 17 residues long. V shed 1 base and J shed 0 bases, with 13 bases lying between them. CDR3 nucleotides: TGTGCCAGCTCACCACTTTCTACGGGCCTAGCCAAAAACATTCAGTACTTC. This encodes CASSPLSTGLAKNIQYF.

This clone has a single count. The chain employs TRBV28 and TRBJ1-5; weak D call: TRBD1 (5 bases). Germline V CDR1 and CDR2: MDHEN, SYDVKM. This CDR3 is 16 amino acids long. The V gene lost 7 bases and the J gene lost 1 base, with 17 bases spanning the gap. CDR3 protein: CASTALGDRSNQPQHF. The CDR3 region has the DNA TGTGCCAGCACCGCCTTGGGCGACAGAAGCAATCAGCCCCAGCATTTT.

The chain uses TRBV7-6 and TRBJ2-3; TRBD1 matches at 9 bases. This CDR3 contains 16 residues. Germline trimming cut 0 bases from V and 4 bases from J; bases unmatched to any gene: 5. Germline CDR1 and CDR2: SGHVS and FNYEAQ. This CDR3 reads CASSLAGTGIPDTQYF. Here the CDR3 DNA reads TGTGCCAGCAGCTTAGCCGGGACAGGGATCCCAGATACGCAGTATTTT.

In the case of this clone: The same CDR3 can be traced to other DNA sequences in this sample. The chain links TRBV27 to TRBJ1-2, with D unclear. CDR3 size: 13 residues. V gave up 6 bases and J gave up 8 bases, with 16 bases separating them. Germline lookup yields CDR1 MNHEY and CDR2 SMNVEV (reference sequence). The CDR3 DNA is TGTGCCAGCAGCCTACGGCCCCCCGACGGCTACACCTTC. Translating gives CASSLRPPDGYTF.

The rearrangement links TRBV19 to TRBJ2-7; TRBD2 agrees at 8 bases. The V gene's germline CDR1 is LNHDA and CDR2 SQIVND (reference sequence). Germline trimming cut 4 bases from V and 0 bases from J; bases unmatched to any gene: 2. The CDR3 contains 14 residues. CDR3 sequence: CASSNAGGSYEQYF. Written as DNA, the CDR3 is TGTGCCAGTAGTAATGCGGGGGGCTCCTACGAGCAGTACTTC.

This chain connects TRBV29-1 to TRBJ2-3; D not certain. The CDR3 contains 13 residues. Germline values: CDR1 SQVTM, CDR2 ANQGSEA. V was clipped by 4 bases and J by 2 bases, with 10 bases between them. Here the CDR3 DNA reads TGCAGCGTTGCTCCTCAGGCCACAGATACGCAGTATTTT. Translation gives CSVAPQATDTQYF.

This CDR3 reads CASSSTGSQYF. The DNA for the CDR3 is TGTGCCAGCAGTTCGACAGGATCGCAGTATTTT. The chain is built from TRBV2 and TRBJ2-3, with a tentative D call TRBD1 (6 bases). The V gene's germline CDR1 is SNHLY and CDR2 FYNNEI. There are 11 residues in the CDR3. V was shortened by 5 bases and J by 10 bases, with 10 bases between the two germline ends.

V and J are TRBV7-8 and TRBJ2-7, with 8 bases lining up with TRBD1. Losses at the gene ends were 4 bases for V and 4 bases for J; bases not matched to a gene: 12. CDR3 length: 16 residues. In germline, CDR1 is SGHVS, CDR2 FQNEAQ. The CDR3 nucleotides read TGTGCCAGCAGCTCCCAGGTCGGGACAGGTATATACGAGCAGTACTTC. Its protein product is CASSSQVGTGIYEQYF.

The J gene is TRBJ1-2, the V gene TRBV30; a weak D match, TRBD1 (6 bases). Germline V lookup: CDR1 GTSNPN, CDR2 SVGIG (reference sequence). The CDR3 consists of 17 residues. V was shortened by 2 bases and J by 0 bases, with 19 bases between the two germline ends. The CDR3 coding sequence is TGTGCCTGGAGTCTTCGACAGGATCCTCGAGCTAACTATGGCTACACCTTC. Translated, it gives CAWSLRQDPRANYGYTF.

This clone was seen only once. This sequence joins TRBV6-1 and TRBJ2-7; 8 positions agree with TRBD1. This CDR3 contains 12 residues. Germline lookup yields CDR1 MNHNS and CDR2 SASEGT. The V gene end was trimmed by 6 bases and the J gene end by 6 bases; junction bases not matched to a gene: 4. As DNA, the CDR3 is TGTGCCAGCAGAGTACAGGGGGGCGAGCAGTACTTC. Its protein is CASRVQGGEQYF.

The chain couples TRBV4-2 to TRBJ2-5, with 14 bases identical to TRBD2. Trimming removed 5 bases from V and 4 bases from J; junction bases left unmatched: 6. This CDR3 contains 16 residues. CDR1 and CDR2 from the germline V gene are LGHNA and YNFKEQ. CDR3 in DNA: TGTGCCAGCAGCAGGGGACTAGCGGGAGAAGGAGAGACCCAGTACTTC. This encodes CASSRGLAGEGETQYF.

The J gene is TRBJ2-5, the V gene TRBV6-5; D remains unclear. Germline loops: CDR1 MNHEY, CDR2 SVGAGI. The CDR3 has 15 amino acids. The V and J ends lost 4 bases and 5 bases respectively, with 17 bases between them. CDR3 loop: CASSFFPVGSETQYF. CDR3 bases: TGTGCCAGCAGTTTCTTCCCGGTCGGTAGTGAGACCCAGTACTTC.

The chain employs TRBV6-5 and TRBJ2-6; D remains unclear. This CDR3 region has 14 residues. V lost 7 bases to trimming and J lost 4 bases, with 11 bases between them. The germline CDR1 and CDR2 sequences are MNHEY and SVGAGI. The CDR3 is CASTSSVGANVLTF. CDR3 DNA: TGTGCCAGCACTTCGTCTGTCGGGGCCAACGTCCTGACTTTC.

The genes are TRBV5-4 and TRBJ2-5; D is undetermined. V dropped 2 bases and J dropped 4 bases, with 9 bases sitting between them. CDR3 length: 13 amino acids. The germline V gene has CDR1 SGHNT and CDR2 YYREEE (reference sequence). CDR3 region: CASSLSGVETQYF. Here the CDR3 DNA reads TGTGCCAGCAGCTTATCTGGGGTAGAGACCCAGTACTTC.

V usage is TRBV28 and J usage is TRBJ2-7, with a weak D call TRBD1 (6 bases). CDR3 length: 17 amino acids. The V and J ends lost 4 bases and 0 bases respectively, with 19 bases between them. Per the germline V gene, CDR1 is MDHEN and CDR2 is SYDVKM. The CDR3 DNA is TGTGCCAGCAGTTCCAGGGGCCTAAAGGATAGCTCCTACGAGCAGTACTTC. It yields the protein CASSSRGLKDSSYEQYF.